This TCR beta chain appears in the sequencing data of a study of shared clonotypes between healthy human individuals. Study context: Plates per donor: three CD4 naive, three CD4 memory, two CD8 naive, one CD8 memory. Regarding the study as a whole: It was only blood that was sampled, and tissue repertoires likely differ.

Assay used: immunoSEQ multiplex PCR; TCRdb lists only in-frame clones, some missing. The sample carries more than 2,000,000 clones, more than 80% recorded once. There were only Caucasian adults among the donors, and all lived in Nashville, Tennessee. As for this clone: As yet, its antigen is unknown.

The CDR3 extends over 14 amino acids. The germline V and J ends were trimmed by 1 base and 0 bases, with 10 bases remaining between them. Looked up from germline, CDR1 is GTSNPN and CDR2 is SVGIG (reference sequence). The source of this sequence is a man younger than 30 in good health. Sequenced input: naive CD4+ T cells sorted from blood. Subset reported: CD45RA+ positively selected. The chain joins TRBV30 to TRBJ2-7, with D unresolved. CDR3 amino acids: CAWSAAVSSYEQYF. CDR3 DNA sequence: TGTGCCTGGAGTGCCGCAGTGAGCTCCTACGAGCAGTACTTC. Full variable domain (remainder filled in from reference TRBV30 and TRBJ2-7): SQTIHQWPATLVQPVGSPLSLECTVEGTSNPNLYWYRQAAGRGLQLLFYSVGIGQISSEVPQNLSASRPQDRQFILSSKKLLLSDSGFYLCAWSAAVSSYEQYFGPGTRLTVT.